This T cell receptor (beta chain) derives from a study of blood T cell repertoires in COVID-19. Using immunoSEQ multiplex PCR, the repertoire was profiled, and TCRdb retains in-frame clones only, with some absent. Seen here are about 230,000 clones, approximately 85% observed once, and the top ten hold approximately 5.1%. CDR3 size: 14 residues. CDR1 and CDR2 (germline): MNHEY, SVGAGI. With 2 bases removed from V and 3 bases from J, the gap between germline ends came to 7 bases. The sequence was collected from a man aged 50 or older with COVID-19, enrolled during active disease. V usage is TRBV6-5 and J usage is TRBJ1-4, with D possibly matching TRBD1 (5 bases). The sample was peripheral blood. The DNA for the CDR3 is TGTGCCAGCAGTTACCAGGGATCTAATGAAAAACTGTTTTTT. Protein: CASSYQGSNEKLFF.